The entry below gives a single T cell receptor beta chain sequence along with its context. This clone's antigen is unknown. Within one base of it there is no much larger clone, and no base qualities were kept. TCR beta CDR3 regions were sequenced from DNA using the immunoSEQ Assay. The paper's processing steps were these. To compute T cell density, TCR beta template counts were normalized to usable DNA, which was estimated by amplifying housekeeping genes. Richness was estimated using the preseqR package, with extrapolation to 400,000 templates for PBMC samples and to 120,000 templates for tissue samples. Clonality was calculated as one minus Pielou's evenness. Differential abundance testing on productive amino-acid clonotypes, with a minimum total count of 5 and an alpha of 0.1, was used to identify tissue-enriched TCRs. The Jaccard Index and the Morisita Overlap Index were used to measure how much the repertoires overlapped between compartments. TCR beta CDR3s were clustered by GLIPH together with public tetramer-defined viral CDR3s, and at least three viral sequences plus V-gene enrichment were required for viral motifs. Not all clones reach the TCRdb copy of this immuneACCESS table, which keeps in-frame sequences only. Checked studies attribute under half of the gap to unresolved V genes and leave the rest unexplained. For V, J and clone size, that table is used; D and trimming come from the DNA. This sample lists 65,000 to 80,000 clones; approximately 84% were detected once. 1.3% of the sample belongs to the ten largest clones.

At diagnosis, peripheral blood, uninvolved tumor-adjacent lung and tumor were collected and stored as a combination of fresh-frozen and FFPE material. For TCR repertoire profiling, the blood samples were analyzed as peripheral blood mononuclear cells. The data derive from a study of T cells in localized non-small cell lung cancer (dated by TCRdb to about 2020). The study in broad terms: T cell repertoires of 200 to 250 early-stage NSCLC patients were analyzed, with tumors being compared against uninvolved tumor-adjacent lungs. NSCLC patients had a mean age of approximately 70 years, and around 130 were male and about 98 female. All 236 NSCLC patients in the cohort were treatment-naive and had localized lung tumors that were resected. Here is what the overall study found, with its caveats: A median of roughly 56 of the top 100 tumor clones were detected in paired uninvolved adjacent lung, and 28 of these tumor clones were also found among the top 100 clones of the paired uninvolved adjacent lung. Because multi-region tumor sequencing was not performed, intratumor heterogeneity could not be ruled out. Because the study design was exploratory, TCR variables were selected using unadjusted p-values without false-discovery rate correction. Higher T cell density in blood was associated with longer overall survival, whereas higher clonality in adjacent lung was associated with shorter survival. The highest T cell clonality was observed in uninvolved tumor-adjacent lung, where clonality exceeded that of tumor, suggesting that antigenic responses were more focused in uninvolved tumor-adjacent lung.

Looking up the germline V gene (reference sequence) yields CDR1 SEHNR and CDR2 FQNEAQ. V is clipped by 4 bases and J by 4 bases, and the sequence between their germline boundaries is 13 bases long. There are 14 amino acids in the CDR3, from cysteine to phenylalanine inclusive. The only DNA kept is the CDR3, 42 bases in frame from the first base. This receptor was obtained from a female donor older than 55 with stage I lung adenocarcinoma. The sample here was peripheral blood, taken before any cancer treatment. The V and J genes are TRBV7-9 and TRBJ2-5; no confident D gene assignment can be made. The CDR3 is CASSSTDNLETQYF. The DNA sequence is given as TGTGCCAGCAGCTCCACGGATAACCTAGAGACCCAGTACTTC.